This is a list of T cell receptor beta chains from one sample in a study of cytomegalovirus exposure and HLA in healthy donors. Generated by immunoSEQ multiplex PCR, the TCRdb table keeps only in-frame clones and is missing some. The sample carries about 160,000 clones, roughly 80% recorded once. The material sequenced was PBMCs. These receptors all stem from a woman in her twenties or thirties in good health and CMV-seropositive. CDR3s include the opening cysteine and the closing phenylalanine or tryptophan. D genes are given only for firm matches.

cdr3_aa v_call d_call j_call
CASSPVATPYYEQYF TRBV9 - TRBJ2-7
CASSLWTGGRTGELFF TRBV28 - TRBJ2-2
CASSFLTLVNYGYTF TRBV28 - TRBJ1-2
CASSPSRHGWRTEAFF TRBV18 - TRBJ1-1
CASSPGSGFSDTQYF TRBV5-1 - TRBJ2-3
CASRHLQGTTEAFF TRBV2 - TRBJ1-1
CASSYGQGAFF TRBV7-9 TRBD1 TRBJ1-1
CASSPGTSSYEQYF TRBV5-8 - TRBJ2-7
CASITEPGAGIEKLFF TRBV2 - TRBJ1-4
CASLPSGGASGANVLTF TRBV4-2 TRBD2 TRBJ2-6
CASSIQGANSPLHF TRBV19 - TRBJ1-6
CASSQTQATQETQYF TRBV28 - TRBJ2-5
CASSTLDSYGYTF TRBV2 - TRBJ1-2
CASSLIVGSEAFF TRBV11-3 - TRBJ1-1
CASSLRGAWYQETQYF TRBV28 - TRBJ2-5
CASSQEASGGEWTQYF TRBV4-3 TRBD2 TRBJ2-5